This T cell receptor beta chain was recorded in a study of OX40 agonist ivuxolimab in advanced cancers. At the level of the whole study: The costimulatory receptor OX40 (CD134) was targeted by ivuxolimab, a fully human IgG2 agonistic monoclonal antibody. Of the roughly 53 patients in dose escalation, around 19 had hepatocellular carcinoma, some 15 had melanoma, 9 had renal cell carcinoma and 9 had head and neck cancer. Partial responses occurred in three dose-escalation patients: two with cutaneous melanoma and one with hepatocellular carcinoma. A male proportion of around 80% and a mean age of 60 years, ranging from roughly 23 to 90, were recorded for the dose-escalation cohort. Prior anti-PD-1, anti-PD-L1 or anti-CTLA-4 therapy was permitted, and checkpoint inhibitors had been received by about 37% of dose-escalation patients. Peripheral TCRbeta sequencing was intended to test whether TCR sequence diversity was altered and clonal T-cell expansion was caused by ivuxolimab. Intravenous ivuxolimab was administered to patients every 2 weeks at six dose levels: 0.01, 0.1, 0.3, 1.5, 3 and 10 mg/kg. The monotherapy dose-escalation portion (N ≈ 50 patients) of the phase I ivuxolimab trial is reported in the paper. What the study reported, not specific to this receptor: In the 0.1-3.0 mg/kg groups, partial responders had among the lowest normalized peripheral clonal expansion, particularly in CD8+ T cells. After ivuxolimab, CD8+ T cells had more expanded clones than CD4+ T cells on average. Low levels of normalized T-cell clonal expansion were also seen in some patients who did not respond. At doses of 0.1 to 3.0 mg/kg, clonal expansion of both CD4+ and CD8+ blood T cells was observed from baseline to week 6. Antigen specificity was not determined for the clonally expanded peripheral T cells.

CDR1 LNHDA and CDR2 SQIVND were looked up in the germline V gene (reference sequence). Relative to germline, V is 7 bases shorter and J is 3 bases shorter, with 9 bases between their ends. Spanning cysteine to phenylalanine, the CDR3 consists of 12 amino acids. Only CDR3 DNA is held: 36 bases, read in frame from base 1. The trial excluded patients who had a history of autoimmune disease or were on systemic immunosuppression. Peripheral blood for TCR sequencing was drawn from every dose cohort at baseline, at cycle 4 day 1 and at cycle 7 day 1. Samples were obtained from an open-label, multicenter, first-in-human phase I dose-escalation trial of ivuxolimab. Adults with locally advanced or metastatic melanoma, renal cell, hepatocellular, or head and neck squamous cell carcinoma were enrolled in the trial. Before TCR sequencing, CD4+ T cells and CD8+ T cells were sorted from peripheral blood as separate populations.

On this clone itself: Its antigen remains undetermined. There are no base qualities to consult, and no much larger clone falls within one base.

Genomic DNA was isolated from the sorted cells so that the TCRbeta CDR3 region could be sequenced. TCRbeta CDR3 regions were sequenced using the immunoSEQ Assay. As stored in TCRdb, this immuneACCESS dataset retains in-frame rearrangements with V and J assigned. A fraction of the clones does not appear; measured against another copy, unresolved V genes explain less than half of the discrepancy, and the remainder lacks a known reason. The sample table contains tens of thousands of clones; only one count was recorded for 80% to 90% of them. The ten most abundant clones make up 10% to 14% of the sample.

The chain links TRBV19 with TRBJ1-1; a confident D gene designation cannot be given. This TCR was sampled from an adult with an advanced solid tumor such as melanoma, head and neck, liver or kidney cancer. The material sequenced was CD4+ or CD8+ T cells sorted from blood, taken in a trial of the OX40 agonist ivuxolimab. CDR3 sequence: CASTQRDTEAFF. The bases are TGTGCCAGTACCCAACGGGACACTGAAGCTTTCTTT.